Sequencing of this T cell receptor beta chain was carried out in a study of graft-versus-host responses after intestinal transplantation. There are 15 residues in the CDR3. CDR1 is SEHNR, CDR2 FQNEAQ, per germline (reference sequence). V lost 1 base, J lost 3 bases, and 12 bases lay in between. For this clone: Its matching antigen is unknown.

The method was immunoSEQ multiplex PCR; TCRdb's version includes in-frame clones alone and lacks a portion of them. Of 80,000 to 100,000 clones in the sample, about nine tenths were seen once. The specimen was unstimulated CD4+ T cells sorted from spleen or lymph node cells, collected before transplant. J is TRBJ1-1 and V is TRBV7-9, with D perhaps matching TRBD1 (5 bases). This sequence was found in a human donor who was the organ donor for an intestinal transplant. CDR3 in DNA: TGTGCCAGCAGCTTAGAAGTCGGGGGGTACACTGAAGCTTTCTTT. Encoded protein: CASSLEVGGYTEAFF.